The rows below give T cell receptor beta chains drawn from one sample of a study of blood T cell repertoires in COVID-19. TCRdb's table, derived via immunoSEQ multiplex PCR, lists solely in-frame clones and lacks some. The table has more than 140,000 clones, 65% to 90% seen once. Sequenced input: peripheral blood. The receptors here all came from a woman in her forties or fifties in a cohort sampled during active or convalescent COVID-19. Both conserved end residues are part of each CDR3. A D gene is named only where the DNA matches it firmly. Only part of the rows carry a size: once, few, many, or a class if the clone is expanded.

clone size: .
D gene: TRBD1
J gene: TRBJ2-3
V gene: TRBV9
CDR3 DNA: TGTGCCAGCAGCCCCAGACAGGGCCCCAAGGATACGCAGTATTTT
CDR3 protein: CASSPRQGPKDTQYF

clone size: .
D gene: .
J gene: TRBJ1-3
V gene: TRBV28
CDR3 DNA: TGTGCCAGCAGCACAGGGTACTCTGGAAACACCATATATTTT
CDR3 protein: CASSTGYSGNTIYF

clone size: .
D gene: TRBD2
J gene: TRBJ2-1
V gene: TRBV6-4
CDR3 DNA: TGTGCCAGCAGTGACAGCCTAGCGGGGGATTACAATGAGCAGTTCTTC
CDR3 protein: CASSDSLAGDYNEQFF

clone size: .
D gene: .
J gene: TRBJ2-7
V gene: TRBV2
CDR3 DNA: TGTGCCAGCAGTGGAGACAGGATCGACGAGCAGTACTTC
CDR3 protein: CASSGDRIDEQYF

clone size: .
D gene: .
J gene: TRBJ2-2
V gene: TRBV30
CDR3 DNA: TGTGCCTGGAGTCGGAGGGGGGGAGGAACCGGGGAGCTGTTTTTT
CDR3 protein: CAWSRRGGGTGELFF

clone size: .
D gene: .
J gene: TRBJ2-2
V gene: TRBV7-3
CDR3 DNA: TGTGCCAGCAGCCCAAATCCGTCCGGGAACACCGGGGAGCTGTTTTTT
CDR3 protein: CASSPNPSGNTGELFF

clone size: few
D gene: .
J gene: TRBJ1-4
V gene: TRBV19
CDR3 DNA: TGTGCCAGTGGTGGGGCAGACTTTAGACTTGCAACTAATGAAAAACTGTTTTTT
CDR3 protein: CASGGADFRLATNEKLFF

clone size: once
D gene: .
J gene: TRBJ2-3
V gene: TRBV3-1/TRBV3-2
CDR3 DNA: TGTGCCAGCAGCCAAGATTTGGAGACAGATACGCAGTATTTT
CDR3 protein: CASSQDLETDTQYF

clone size: few
D gene: .
J gene: TRBJ2-7
V gene: TRBV12-5
CDR3 DNA: TGTGCTAGTGGTTTTTGGGGGCTCTACGAGCAGTACTTC
CDR3 protein: CASGFWGLYEQYF

clone size: .
D gene: .
J gene: TRBJ1-2
V gene: TRBV5-1
CDR3 DNA: TGCGCCAGCAGCTTGCGCGCCCAGCGTGACTATGGCTACACCTTC
CDR3 protein: CASSLRAQRDYGYTF

clone size: once
D gene: .
J gene: TRBJ1-3
V gene: TRBV30
CDR3 DNA: TGTGCCTGGAGACGCTACAGGGACGGGGGAAACACCATATATTTT
CDR3 protein: CAWRRYRDGGNTIYF

clone size: .
D gene: TRBD1
J gene: TRBJ2-7
V gene: TRBV19
CDR3 DNA: TGTGCCAGTAGTATACGGCAGGGGGCGAACTACGAGCAGTACTTC
CDR3 protein: CASSIRQGANYEQYF

clone size: .
D gene: .
J gene: TRBJ1-5
V gene: TRBV2
CDR3 DNA: TGTGCCAGCGGGGGGGAAGGTCAGCCCCAGCATTTT
CDR3 protein: CASGGEGQPQHF

clone size: .
D gene: .
J gene: TRBJ1-2
V gene: TRBV7-9
CDR3 DNA: TGTGCCAGCAGCGGCAGGGGTAGAAACTATGGCTACACCTTC
CDR3 protein: CASSGRGRNYGYTF

clone size: .
D gene: .
J gene: TRBJ2-3
V gene: TRBV4-1
CDR3 DNA: TGCGCCAGCAGGCCTCAGGGAACAGATACGCAGTATTTT
CDR3 protein: CASRPQGTDTQYF

clone size: many
D gene: TRBD2
J gene: TRBJ2-5
V gene: TRBV9
CDR3 DNA: TGTGCCAGCAGCGAAGGACTAGGGTCGGGCGAGACCCAGTACTTC
CDR3 protein: CASSEGLGSGETQYF

clone size: .
D gene: TRBD1
J gene: TRBJ1-5
V gene: TRBV7-6
CDR3 DNA: TGTGCCAGCAGCCCCTCCGACAGGGGGCGCGGTCAGCCCCAGCATTTT
CDR3 protein: CASSPSDRGRGQPQHF

clone size: .
D gene: TRBD1
J gene: TRBJ2-2
V gene: TRBV19
CDR3 DNA: TGTGCCAGCGAGACAGGGGGCGCGAACACCGGGGAGCTGTTTTTT
CDR3 protein: CASETGGANTGELFF

clone size: .
D gene: TRBD1
J gene: TRBJ2-2
V gene: TRBV30
CDR3 DNA: TGTGCCTGGAGTGCAGGGGGTCCCGGGGAGCTGTTTTTT
CDR3 protein: CAWSAGGPGELFF

clone size: .
D gene: TRBD2
J gene: TRBJ2-3
V gene: TRBV19
CDR3 DNA: TGTGCCAGTAGTCCCGCGGGGGGAGATACGCAGTATTTT
CDR3 protein: CASSPAGGDTQYF

clone size: .
D gene: .
J gene: TRBJ2-7
V gene: TRBV5-6
CDR3 DNA: TGTGCCAGCAGCTTTCAGTACTCCTACGAGCAGTACTTC
CDR3 protein: CASSFQYSYEQYF

clone size: .
D gene: TRBD1
J gene: TRBJ2-7
V gene: TRBV11-2
CDR3 DNA: TGTGCCAGCAGCCGACCGGGACAGGGATTATACGAGCAGTACTTC
CDR3 protein: CASSRPGQGLYEQYF

clone size: .
D gene: .
J gene: TRBJ2-1
V gene: TRBV6-5
CDR3 DNA: TGTGCCAGCAGTTACTCTTACAGCATCTACAATGAGCAGTTCTTC
CDR3 protein: CASSYSYSIYNEQFF

clone size: .
D gene: TRBD1
J gene: TRBJ1-4
V gene: TRBV6-5
CDR3 DNA: TGTGCCAGCAGTCGGACAGGGAATAGTGAAAAACTGTTTTTT
CDR3 protein: CASSRTGNSEKLFF

clone size: .
D gene: TRBD1
J gene: TRBJ1-2
V gene: TRBV5-1
CDR3 DNA: TGCGCCAGCAGCTTTGGACAGGGCTATGGCTACACCTTC
CDR3 protein: CASSFGQGYGYTF

clone size: .
D gene: TRBD1
J gene: TRBJ2-5
V gene: TRBV9
CDR3 DNA: TGTGCCAGCAGCCGGGACAGGAAAGAGACCCAGTACTTC
CDR3 protein: CASSRDRKETQYF

clone size: .
D gene: TRBD1
J gene: TRBJ1-3
V gene: TRBV5-1
CDR3 DNA: TGCGCCAGCAGCTTAACAGGGGGCTCTGGAAACACCATATATTTT
CDR3 protein: CASSLTGGSGNTIYF

clone size: .
D gene: TRBD2
J gene: TRBJ2-1
V gene: TRBV11-2
CDR3 DNA: TGTGCCAGCAGCAAACGACTAGCGGGGGGCTTTTACAATGAGCAGTTCTTC
CDR3 protein: CASSKRLAGGFYNEQFF

clone size: .
D gene: .
J gene: TRBJ2-2
V gene: TRBV2
CDR3 DNA: TGTGCCAGCAGGCGGACTCCCGGTTGGCTGTTTTTT
CDR3 protein: CASRRTPGWLFF